This T cell receptor (beta chain) was captured in a study of monozygotic twins with inflammatory bowel disease. The length of the CDR3 is 13 residues. Germline V gives CDR1 SGHRS, CDR2 YFSETQ. TCRdb reprocessed the 5' RACE reads and stores each CDR3 protein as one record, lacking DNA. The listing contains roughly 200,000 distinct CDR3 sequences. The specimen was blood. This sequence was found in a human donor with ulcerative colitis or Crohn's disease, or a healthy co-twin of an affected twin (not recorded which). The rearrangement links TRBV5-1 to TRBJ1-2. CDR3 sequence: CASSLEGTYGYTF.